Shown below are 6 T cell receptor beta chains from a single sample sequenced in a study of T-cell reconstitution after alpha-beta-depleted transplantation in children. Unique molecular identifiers were incorporated into the prepared TCRbeta library. TCRdb reanalysed the PCR reads using MiXCR and keeps one entry per CDR3 protein. The sample includes 250,000 to 300,000 distinct CDR3 sequences, roughly 12% of them seen just once. The source material was peripheral blood, sampled 180 days after TCRalphabeta/CD19-depleted stem cell transplant. These receptors all stem from a male patient aged 2-9 years who had a stem cell transplant for chronic granulomatous disease, so the T cells may come from the graft donor.

Notes on this clonotype: A much larger clonotype is one base distant, so this may be a read error. The chain is built from TRBV7-2 and TRBJ2-3, with TRBD2 identical over 13 bases. With V trimmed by 1 base and J by 3 bases, 4 bases remained unmatched. Germline CDR1 SGHTA, CDR2 FQGNSA. The CDR3 extends over 17 amino acids. The CDR3 nucleotides read TGTGCCAGCAGCTTAGTCGCGGGACTAGCGGGGACAGATACGCAGTATTTT. Its protein product is CASSLVAGLAGTDTQYF.

The chain combines TRBV7-8 with TRBJ1-5; perhaps TRBD1 as D (6 bases). The germline V and J ends were trimmed by 0 bases and 1 base, with 10 bases remaining between them. There are 16 residues in the CDR3. In germline, CDR1 is SGHVS, CDR2 FQNEAQ. CDR3 nucleotide sequence: TGTGCCAGCAGCTTAGCGGGGAGGGGGAGCAATCAGCCCCAGCATTTT. Protein: CASSLAGRGSNQPQHF.

The table lists this clonotype with many counts. The chain carries TRBV3-1 and TRBJ2-1; unclear D gene. This CDR3 spans 14 amino acids. V dropped 1 base and J dropped 7 bases, with 11 bases sitting between them. Germline CDR1 reads LGHDT; CDR2 reads YNNKEL (reference sequence). CDR3: CASSQGVFGNEQFF. The CDR3 coding sequence is TGTGCCAGCAGCCAAGGGGTTTTCGGGAATGAGCAGTTCTTC.

In this sample, this clonotype turned up a few times. The chain has TRBV27 and TRBJ1-1, with D tentatively TRBD1 (5 bases). The CDR3 has 14 amino acids. Germline V gives CDR1 MNHEY, CDR2 SMNVEV (reference sequence). Trimming removed 3 bases at V and 5 bases at J, with 13 bases between. The CDR3 loop reads CASSFLQGRTEAFF. For the CDR3, the DNA is TGTGCCAGCAGTTTTCTCCAGGGAAGGACTGAAGCTTTCTTT.

Details on this clonotype: A single base separates this from a much larger clone, so it may be a read error. This sequence joins TRBV29-1 and TRBJ2-1; 8 bases match TRBD1. From germline, CDR1 is SQVTM and CDR2 ANQGSEA. The CDR3 spans 14 residues. The V and J ends lost 6 bases and 8 bases, in that order; junction bases with no gene match: 12. The CDR3 sequence: CSVRRGQANDEQFF. The CDR3 bases are TGCAGCGTCCGCCGGGGACAGGCCAACGATGAGCAGTTCTTC.

This clonotype has ten or more counts. The chain carries TRBV6-5 and TRBJ2-2; TRBD2 matches at 12 bases. After removal of 0 bases from V and 5 bases from J, the junction contained 7 bases not matched to a gene. There are 18 residues in the CDR3. The germline V gene has CDR1 MNHEY and CDR2 SVGAGI. This CDR3 is CASSYSPTSGSRTGELFF. CDR3 sequence (DNA): TGTGCCAGCAGTTACTCGCCGACTAGCGGGAGTCGGACCGGGGAGCTGTTTTTT.